This T cell receptor beta chain is drawn from a study of T cell responses to AZD1222 COVID-19 vaccine. Points from the study as a whole: Recipients of AZD1222 seropositive at baseline numbered only 5 to 7. Along spike, vaccine-associated CD4 TCRs were found throughout, with dominance at 160-218 and 743-854.

Only in-frame clones appear in the TCRdb table, and some are missing; sequencing was by immunoSEQ multiplex PCR. Among approximately 84,000 clones, under 90% were seen once, and the ten largest hold approximately 2.5%. A remark on this clone: What it binds is not known.

Germline V gene lookup returns CDR1 SGHDT and CDR2 YYEEEE. Losses at the gene ends were 4 bases for V and 9 bases for J; bases not matched to a gene: 10. This CDR3 comprises 14 residues. The sequence derives from an adult in good health. Material: peripheral blood, obtained on day 0 of AZD1222 vaccination. This chain connects TRBV5-6 to TRBJ2-1; TRBD2 matches at 7 bases. This CDR3 is CASSPRTSLGEQFF. CDR3 in DNA: TGTGCCAGCAGCCCTCGGACTAGTCTTGGTGAGCAGTTCTTC.